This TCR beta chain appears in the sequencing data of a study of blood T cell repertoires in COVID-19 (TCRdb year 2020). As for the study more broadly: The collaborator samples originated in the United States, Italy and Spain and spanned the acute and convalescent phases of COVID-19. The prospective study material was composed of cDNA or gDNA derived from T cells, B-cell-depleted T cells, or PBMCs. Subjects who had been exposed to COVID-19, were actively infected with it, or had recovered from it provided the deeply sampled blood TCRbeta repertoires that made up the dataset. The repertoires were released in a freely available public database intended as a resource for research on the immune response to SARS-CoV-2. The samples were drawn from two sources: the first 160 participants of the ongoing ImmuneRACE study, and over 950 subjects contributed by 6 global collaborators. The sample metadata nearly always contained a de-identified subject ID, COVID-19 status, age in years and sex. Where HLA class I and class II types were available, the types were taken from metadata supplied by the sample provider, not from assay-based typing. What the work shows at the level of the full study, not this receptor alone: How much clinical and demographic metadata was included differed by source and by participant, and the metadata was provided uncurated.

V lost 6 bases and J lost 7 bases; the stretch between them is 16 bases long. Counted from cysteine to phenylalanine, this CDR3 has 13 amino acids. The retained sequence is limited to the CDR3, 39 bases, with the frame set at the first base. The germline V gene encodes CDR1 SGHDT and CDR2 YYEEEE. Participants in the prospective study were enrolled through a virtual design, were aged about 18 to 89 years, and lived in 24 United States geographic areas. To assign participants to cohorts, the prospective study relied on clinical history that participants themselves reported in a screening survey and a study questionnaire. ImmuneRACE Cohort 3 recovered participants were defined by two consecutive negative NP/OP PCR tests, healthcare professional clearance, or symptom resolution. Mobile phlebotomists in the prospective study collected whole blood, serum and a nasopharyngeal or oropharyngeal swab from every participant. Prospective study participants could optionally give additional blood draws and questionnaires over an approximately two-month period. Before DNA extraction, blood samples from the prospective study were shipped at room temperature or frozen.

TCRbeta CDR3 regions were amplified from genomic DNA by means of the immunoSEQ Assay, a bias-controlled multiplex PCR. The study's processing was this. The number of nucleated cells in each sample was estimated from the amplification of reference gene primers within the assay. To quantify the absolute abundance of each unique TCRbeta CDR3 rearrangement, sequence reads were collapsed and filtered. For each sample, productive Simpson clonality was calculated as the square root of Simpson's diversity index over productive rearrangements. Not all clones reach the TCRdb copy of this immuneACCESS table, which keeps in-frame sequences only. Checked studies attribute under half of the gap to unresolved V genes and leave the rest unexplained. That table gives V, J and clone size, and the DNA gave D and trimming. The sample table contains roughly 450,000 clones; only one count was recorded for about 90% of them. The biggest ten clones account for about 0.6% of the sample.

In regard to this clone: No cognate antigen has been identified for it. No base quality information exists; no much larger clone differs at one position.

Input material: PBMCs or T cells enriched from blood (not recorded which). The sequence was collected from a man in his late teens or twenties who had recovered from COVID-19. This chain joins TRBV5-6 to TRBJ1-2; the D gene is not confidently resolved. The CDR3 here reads CASNLRAGIGYTF. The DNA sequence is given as TGTGCCAGCAACCTGAGGGCAGGTATTGGCTACACCTTC.